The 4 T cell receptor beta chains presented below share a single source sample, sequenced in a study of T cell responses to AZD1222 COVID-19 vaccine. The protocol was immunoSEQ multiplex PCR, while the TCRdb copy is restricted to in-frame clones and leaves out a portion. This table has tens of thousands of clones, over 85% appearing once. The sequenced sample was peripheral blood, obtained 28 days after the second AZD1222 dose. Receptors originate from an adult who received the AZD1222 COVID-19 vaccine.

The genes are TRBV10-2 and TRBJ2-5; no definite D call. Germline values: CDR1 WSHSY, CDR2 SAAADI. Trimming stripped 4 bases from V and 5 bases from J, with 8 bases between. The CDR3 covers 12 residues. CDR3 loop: CASSARVETQYF. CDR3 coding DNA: TGCGCCAGCAGTGCTCGGGTTGAGACCCAGTACTTC.

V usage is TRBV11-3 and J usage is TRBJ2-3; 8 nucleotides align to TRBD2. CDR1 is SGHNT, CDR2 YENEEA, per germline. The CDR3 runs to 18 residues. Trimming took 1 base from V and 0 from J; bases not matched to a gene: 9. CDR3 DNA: TGTGCCAGCAGCTTAGGAGTTGCGGGGGGTCATAGCACAGATACGCAGTATTTT. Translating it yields CASSLGVAGGHSTDTQYF. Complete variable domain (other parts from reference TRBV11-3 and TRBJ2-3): EAGVVQSPRYKIIEKKQPVAFWCNPISGHNTLYWYLQNLGQGPELLIRYENEEAVDDSQLPKDRFSAERLKGVDSTLKIQPAELGDSAVYLCASSLGVAGGHSTDTQYFGPGTRLTVL.

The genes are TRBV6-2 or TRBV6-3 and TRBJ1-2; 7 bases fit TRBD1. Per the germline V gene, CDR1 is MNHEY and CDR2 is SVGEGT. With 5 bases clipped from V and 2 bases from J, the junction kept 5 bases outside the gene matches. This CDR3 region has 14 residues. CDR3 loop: CASSRTGGNYGYTF. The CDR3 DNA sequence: TGTGCCAGCAGTAGGACAGGTGGAAACTATGGCTACACCTTC.

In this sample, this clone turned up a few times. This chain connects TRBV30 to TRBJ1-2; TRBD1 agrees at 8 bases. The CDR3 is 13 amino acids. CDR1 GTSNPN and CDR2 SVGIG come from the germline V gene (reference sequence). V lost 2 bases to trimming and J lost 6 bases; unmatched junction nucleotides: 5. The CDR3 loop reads CAWSRTGFHGYTF. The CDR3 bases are TGTGCCTGGAGTCGGACAGGGTTCCATGGCTACACCTTC.